This TCR beta chain appears in the sequencing data of a study of T-cell memory formation after mild COVID-19. Study-level points and caveats: Most CD4+ clones that shrank were in CM and EM, while CD8+ ones turned up in EMRA.

5'RACE with constant-segment primers yielded barcoded, UMI-tagged TCR alpha and TCR beta cDNA libraries. TCRdb re-derived calls from the 5' RACE reads in MiXCR, one entry per CDR3 protein. Here the sample spans 150,000 to 200,000 distinct CDR3 sequences, roughly 16% being singletons. Germline values: CDR1 MNHEY, CDR2 SVGAGI. This CDR3 contains 18 residues. J gave up 1 base and V 2 bases, and 13 bases lay outside the gene matches. This clonotype appeared a few times. Its antigen is not known. The sample taken for sequencing was PBMCs or a T cell subset sorted from them (not recorded which). The J gene is TRBJ1-2, the V gene TRBV6-5, with 7 positions matching TRBD1. The sequence was collected from an adult woman who had mild COVID-19 (a few samples of this study predate the infection). Cell type and time point are not known. The CDR3 sequence: CASSYAGIGTDHNYGYTF. In nucleotides, the CDR3 is TGTGCCAGCAGTTACGCCGGTATCGGGACAGACCATAACTATGGCTACACCTTC.